Following are 6 T cell receptor beta chains from one sample sequenced in a study of T-cell memory formation after mild COVID-19 (dated by TCRdb to 2020 to 2023). Receptor amplification or capture employed 5' RACE. For sequencing, an Illumina NovaSeq 6000 was employed. TCRdb reprocessing: public reads trimmed at Q25 with fastp, clones called with MiXCR, in-frame beta chains kept. For every CDR3 protein sequence, its rows merge into one entry that carries the most common genes and DNA. The sample table lists a few hundred thousand distinct CDR3 sequences, 25% of them with a count of one. The biggest ten clones account for roughly an eighth of the sample. Sequenced sample: PBMCs or a T cell subset sorted from them (not recorded which). The receptors were sampled from an adult woman who had mild COVID-19 (a few samples of this study predate the infection). The sample titles of this study are shuffled in the database, so cell type and time point are left out; the donor was told from shared clones.

The rearrangement joins TRBV7-8 to TRBJ2-1; D not resolved. The CDR3 sequence is 12 residues long. V dropped 5 bases and J dropped 8 bases, with 10 bases sitting between them. CDR1 and CDR2 (germline): SGHVS, FQNEAQ. CDR3 region: CASSPWEHEQFF. The CDR3 DNA follows: TGTGCCAGCAGCCCCTGGGAACATGAGCAGTTCTTC.

The chain has TRBV29-1 and TRBJ1-1; 7 bases map to TRBD1. CDR1 SQVTM and CDR2 ANQGSEA come from the germline V gene. The CDR3 covers 10 residues. The junction had 2 bases not matched to a gene; V was cut back by 6 bases and J by 7 bases. CDR3 sequence: CSVGTDEAFF. CDR3 nucleotide sequence: TGCAGCGTCGGGACAGATGAAGCTTTCTTT.

In this sample, this clonotype turned up a few times. This chain links TRBV29-1 with TRBJ2-7; 12 positions match TRBD1. The CDR3 length is 13 residues. The germline CDR1 and CDR2 sequences are SQVTM and ANQGSEA. The CDR3 loop reads CSLMGTGGSEQYF. The CDR3, as DNA: TGCAGTTTAATGGGGACAGGGGGCAGCGAGCAGTACTTC.

The chain uses TRBV12-3 or TRBV12-4 and TRBJ1-3; no reliable D call. The CDR3 is 15 residues long. V lost 5 bases to trimming and J lost 0 bases, with 11 bases between them. The CDR3 nucleotides are TGTGCCAGCAGTCTCGGACTGAGCTCTGGAAACACCATATATTTT. Translation: CASSLGLSSGNTIYF.

The chain employs TRBV19 and TRBJ1-6, with D uncertain. The V end was cut by 5 bases, the J end by 10 bases, with 21 bases between. Germline CDR1 LNHDA, CDR2 SQIVND (reference sequence). The CDR3 spans 16 residues. The CDR3 is CASSQYIREGLSPLHF. In DNA, the CDR3 is TGTGCCAGTAGTCAATACATCCGGGAGGGTTTATCACCCCTCCACTTT.

The V and J genes are TRBV5-1 and TRBJ2-1, with D unclear. The CDR3 is made up of 13 amino acids. Germline values: CDR1 SGHRS, CDR2 YFSETQ. V was trimmed by 0 bases and J by 2 bases, leaving 3 bases between them. The CDR3 DNA is TGCGCCAGCAGCTTGGAGGCCTACAATGAGCAGTTCTTC. It is translated as CASSLEAYNEQFF.